A single sample gave rise to the 30 T cell receptor beta chains below, sequenced in a study of early T cells in non-severe SARS-CoV-2 infection (dated by TCRdb to the early 2020s). To prepare the library, 5' RACE was applied. Sequencing was carried out with a NextSeq 500. TCRdb's own reprocessing of the public reads used fastp at Q25 and MiXCR and kept productive beta chains. Rows with one shared CDR3 protein collapse into an entry with the most common genes and DNA. Recorded for this sample are around 62,000 distinct CDR3 sequences; roughly an eighth of them occurred a single time. The top ten constitute under 4% of the sample. Material for sequencing was whole blood. Every receptor here comes from an adult who was a healthcare worker with PCR-confirmed SARS-CoV-2 infection or an uninfected control (not recorded which).

Many counts were recorded for this clonotype. J is TRBJ2-1 and V is TRBV7-6; D is undetermined. Trimming shortened V by 1 base and J by 8 bases, and 12 bases separated the two germline ends. This CDR3 is 14 amino acids long. Germline V gene sequence: CDR1 SGHVS, CDR2 FNYEAQ. In DNA form, the CDR3 reads TGTGCCAGCAGCTTAGAGTACACGACCCATGAGCAGTTCTTC. Translation gives CASSLEYTTHEQFF.

The chain has TRBV20-1 and TRBJ2-7, with D hard to call. CDR3 length equals 14 residues. Germline values: CDR1 DFQATT, CDR2 SNEGSKA (reference sequence). V lost 0 bases to trimming and J lost 0 bases, with 9 bases between them. CDR3: CSAREDPSSYEQYF. As DNA, the CDR3 is TGCAGTGCTAGAGAGGACCCGAGCTCCTACGAGCAGTACTTC.

This clonotype was recorded a few times. The chain couples TRBV6-1 to TRBJ2-1, with 8 bases identical to TRBD2. The CDR3 has 17 amino acids. The V gene's germline CDR1 is MNHNS and CDR2 SASEGT. V lost 0 bases and J lost 6; bases outside the gene matches: 10. This chain's CDR3 is CASSEALSGIRGNEQFF. The DNA for the CDR3 is TGTGCCAGCAGTGAAGCCCTTAGCGGGATCAGAGGCAATGAGCAGTTCTTC.

This clonotype was observed many times. In nucleotides, the CDR3 is TGTGCCACCAGTGACCCAAGCCGGGATGAGCAGTTCTTC. Encoded protein: CATSDPSRDEQFF. The chain employs TRBV24-1 and TRBJ2-1; D uncertain. Germline V gene sequence: CDR1 KGHDR, CDR2 SFDVKD. This CDR3 has 13 residues. The V and J ends lost 4 bases and 8 bases respectively, with 11 bases between them.

CDR3 coding DNA: TGTGCCAGCAGCCATAGCGGGGTCGTCAGTGAGCAGTTCTTC. Translating gives CASSHSGVVSEQFF. This chain links TRBV7-6 with TRBJ2-1; 8 positions match TRBD2. The CDR3 spans 14 residues. After removal of 5 bases from V and 9 bases from J, the junction contained 9 bases not matched to a gene. Germline V lookup: CDR1 SGHVS, CDR2 FNYEAQ. The full variable domain, rest sourced from reference TRBV7-6 and TRBJ2-1, is GAGVSQSPRYKVTKRGQDVALRCDPISGHVSLYWYRQALGQGPEFLTYFNYEAQQDKSGLPNDRFSAERPEGSISTLTIQRTEQRDSAMYRCASSHSGVVSEQFFGPGTRLTVL.

This clonotype was seen many times. The chain joins TRBV29-1 to TRBJ2-5; 7 nucleotides line up with TRBD2. The length of the CDR3 is 12 residues. V dropped 4 bases and J dropped 6; count of bases not matched to a gene: 5. Germline V gene data show CDR1 as SQVTM and CDR2 as ANQGSEA. The CDR3 reads CSVVSGGKTQYF. The CDR3 region has the DNA TGCAGCGTTGTCTCCGGGGGGAAGACCCAGTACTTC.

This clonotype was counted only a few times. This chain joins TRBV6-2 or TRBV6-3 and TRBJ2-1; 8 nucleotides align to TRBD2. The CDR3 covers 14 residues. Germline CDR1 reads MNHEY; CDR2 reads SVGEGT. Trimming at V came to 7 bases and at J to 9 bases, leaving 11 bases not matched to a gene. CDR3 residues: CASMGSGRGTEQFF. The CDR3 nucleotides read TGTGCCAGCATGGGAAGCGGGAGAGGGACTGAGCAGTTCTTC.

The chain has TRBV3-1 and TRBJ2-7; 15 nucleotides line up with TRBD2. CDR3 length equals 15 residues. The V segment lost 6 bases and the J segment 7 bases; nucleotides outside the gene matches: 7. CDR1 LGHDT and CDR2 YNNKEL come from the germline V gene (reference sequence). CDR3: CASRANGLAGGEQYF. For the CDR3, the DNA is TGTGCCAGCAGAGCCAACGGACTAGCGGGAGGGGAGCAGTACTTC.

At least ten counts were recorded for this clonotype. V usage is TRBV11-2 and J usage is TRBJ2-1, with 9 positions matching TRBD2. The CDR3 loop spans 13 amino acids. V lost 4 bases to trimming and J lost 5 bases; unmatched junction nucleotides: 0. The V gene's germline CDR1 is SGHAT and CDR2 FQNNGV. CDR3 in amino acids: CASSSSGNNEQFF. DNA of the CDR3: TGTGCCAGCAGCTCTAGCGGGAACAATGAGCAGTTCTTC. The full variable domain, in which reference TRBV11-2 and TRBJ2-1 provide the parts outside the CDR3, is EAGVAQSPRYKIIEKRQSVAFWCNPISGHATLYWYQQILGQGPKLLIQFQNNGVVDDSQLPKDRFSAERLKGVDSTLKIQPAKLEDSAVYLCASSSSGNNEQFFGPGTRLTVL.

This clonotype was seen more than once but under ten times. The V and J genes are TRBV7-6 and TRBJ2-3; 7 nucleotides line up with TRBD2. The CDR3 is made up of 18 amino acids. Germline CDR1 reads SGHVS; CDR2 reads FNYEAQ. With 0 bases clipped from V and 0 bases from J, the junction kept 9 bases outside the gene matches. CDR3 coding DNA: TGTGCCAGCAGCTTAGCACAGACAGCGGGATCTAGCACAGATACGCAGTATTTT. Amino acid sequence: CASSLAQTAGSSTDTQYF.

CDR3 nucleotide sequence: TGTGCCAGCAGCTTAGCAAAACCTGGGACTAGCGGGATTAGCACAGATACGCAGTATTTT. As protein: CASSLAKPGTSGISTDTQYF. The chain joins TRBV7-8 to TRBJ2-3, with TRBD2 matching over 13 bases. Trimming cost V 0 bases and J 0 bases; bases outside gene matches: 9. Germline V gives CDR1 SGHVS, CDR2 FQNEAQ. The CDR3 has 20 amino acids.

This clonotype was picked up a small number of times. The genes are TRBV3-1 and TRBJ1-6, with D uncertain. V lost 1 base, J lost 10 bases, and 8 bases lay in between. This CDR3 has 13 amino acids. Germline V gives CDR1 LGHDT, CDR2 YNNKEL (reference sequence). CDR3 region: CASSQARRSPLHF. The CDR3 region has the DNA TGTGCCAGCAGCCAAGCTCGGAGATCACCCCTCCACTTT.

This clonotype was seen only a few times. The chain links TRBV29-1 to TRBJ2-1; D gene ambiguous. Germline lookup yields CDR1 SQVTM and CDR2 ANQGSEA. The CDR3 sequence is 13 residues long. V lost 1 base to trimming and J lost 8 bases, with 12 bases between them. The CDR3 DNA follows: TGCAGCGTTGAAGCTAACCTCGGAGATGAGCAGTTCTTC. The encoded protein is CSVEANLGDEQFF.

By share of the sample, this clonotype is medium-sized. The J gene is TRBJ2-3, the V gene TRBV7-9; D not resolved. The CDR3 is made up of 14 amino acids. Germline V gene data show CDR1 as SEHNR and CDR2 as FQNEAQ (reference sequence). V was shortened by 4 bases and J by 2 bases, with 10 bases between the two germline ends. CDR3 in amino acids: CASSSELFTDTQYF. Here the CDR3 DNA reads TGTGCCAGCAGCTCGGAACTCTTCACAGATACGCAGTATTTT.

The V gene is TRBV29-1, the J gene TRBJ1-2; 8 bases agree with TRBD1. The trim removed 4 bases at V and 4 bases at J, leaving 2 bases unmatched. The CDR3 has 12 residues. Germline CDR1 is SQVTM and CDR2 is ANQGSEA. The CDR3 region has the DNA TGCAGCGTTGGGGACAGGAGCTATGGCTACACCTTC. Translating gives CSVGDRSYGYTF.

A few counts support this clonotype. CDR3: CSVEGQGPDTQYF. Here the CDR3 DNA reads TGCAGCGTTGAAGGGCAGGGTCCAGATACGCAGTATTTT. The chain combines TRBV29-1 with TRBJ2-3, with D maybe TRBD1 (5 bases). V dropped 1 base and J dropped 4 bases, with 9 bases sitting between them. The CDR3 has 13 amino acids. Germline V CDR1 and CDR2: SQVTM, ANQGSEA.

This clonotype was seen a few times. DNA for the CDR3: TGTGCCAGCAGTACCCTCCGGGCCTCGGGGTTCTTC. Amino acid sequence: CASSTLRASGFF. V gene TRBV28 combines with J gene TRBJ2-1; no definite D call. Germline values: CDR1 MDHEN, CDR2 SYDVKM. With 5 bases removed from V and 15 bases from J, the gap between germline ends came to 17 bases. The CDR3 totals 12 residues.

V usage is TRBV7-2 and J usage is TRBJ2-4; 7 bases are a match to TRBD2. V was pared by 5 bases and J by 8 bases, with 18 bases of the junction left unmatched. CDR1 and CDR2 from the germline V gene are SGHTA and FQGNSA. This CDR3 region has 17 residues. The CDR3 region is CASSPFRVAGTGDIQYF. Here the CDR3 DNA reads TGTGCCAGCAGCCCGTTCAGGGTAGCGGGTACCGGGGACATTCAGTACTTC.

This clonotype was counted ten times or more. V is TRBV4-1 and J is TRBJ2-7, with 8 bases matching TRBD2. V shed 4 bases and J 11 bases; nucleotides not matched to a gene: 13. The CDR3 is made up of 14 amino acids. From germline, CDR1 is MGHRA and CDR2 YSYEKL. As DNA, the CDR3 is TGCGCCAGCAGCCCCTCGGGGGGGGGCATGAGCAAGTACTTC. It encodes CASSPSGGGMSKYF.

This clonotype appeared a few times. This chain uses TRBV24-1 with TRBJ2-1; D call uncertain. The germline gives CDR1 KGHDR, CDR2 SFDVKD. The ends were cut back, 5 bases at V and 0 bases at J, with 4 bases in the middle. The CDR3 covers 13 residues. The chain's CDR3 is CATSVTSYNEQFF. The DNA for the CDR3 is TGTGCCACCAGTGTCACCTCCTACAATGAGCAGTTCTTC.

This clonotype was observed at least ten times. The rearrangement links TRBV6-6 to TRBJ2-1; maybe TRBD1 (6 bases). Trimming removed 7 bases at V and 9 bases at J, with 10 bases between. The CDR3 extends over 11 amino acids. Germline CDR1 MNHNY, CDR2 SVGAGI (reference sequence). CDR3 DNA sequence: TGTGCCAGCACCTTAGGGGGTGAGCAGTTCTTC. This encodes CASTLGGEQFF.

The chain employs TRBV28 and TRBJ2-2; D might be TRBD2 (5 bases). V lost 3 bases and J lost 2, with 10 bases in between. Germline values: CDR1 MDHEN, CDR2 SYDVKM. The CDR3 length is 15 residues. The DNA for the CDR3 is TGTGCCAGCAGTTTGCCCCGGACTAACACCGGGGAGCTGTTTTTT. The encoded protein is CASSLPRTNTGELFF.

V is TRBV20-1 and J is TRBJ2-2; D might be TRBD2 (7 bases). From germline, CDR1 is DFQATT and CDR2 SNEGSKA (reference sequence). The V end was cut by 5 bases, the J end by 3 bases, with 13 bases between. The CDR3 runs 14 residues. CDR3 nucleotide sequence: TGCAGTGCTCCCCGGGGGGCGGACACCGGGGAGCTGTTTTTT. Protein: CSAPRGADTGELFF.

This clonotype was detected only a few times. This chain connects TRBV5-5 to TRBJ2-2; 7 bases align to TRBD2. Trimming cost V 4 bases and J 7 bases; bases outside gene matches: 10. The V gene's germline CDR1 is SGHKS and CDR2 YYEKEE (reference sequence). This CDR3 is 15 amino acids long. CDR3 sequence reads: CASSRGGPSSGELFF. The CDR3 DNA reads TGTGCCAGCAGCCGCGGGGGACCTAGTAGCGGGGAGCTGTTTTTT.

To note about this clonotype: Given a much more abundant clone one base away, this may be a read error. The CDR3 nucleotides are TGTGCCAACAGTCCGAGGACCCGCTCCGCAAGCACAGATACGCAGTATTTT. Its protein is CANSPRTRSASTDTQYF. The chain couples TRBV27 to TRBJ2-3, with D uncertain. Germline V gene lookup returns CDR1 MNHEY and CDR2 SMNVEV (reference sequence). The CDR3 totals 17 residues.

The chain uses TRBV20-1 and TRBJ2-2; 9 bases are shared with TRBD1. Germline CDR1 reads DFQATT; CDR2 reads SNEGSKA (reference sequence). The CDR3 has 17 amino acids. V lost 1 base to trimming and J lost 4 bases; unmatched junction nucleotides: 10. The CDR3 region is CSARVPPGQGITGELFF. The CDR3 bases are TGCAGTGCTAGAGTCCCTCCGGGACAGGGAATCACCGGGGAGCTGTTTTTT.

The CDR3 DNA is TGTGCCAGCCAAAGGGGGAGAGCACGGATTGGCGAGCAGTACTTC. Translation gives CASQRGRARIGEQYF. The J gene is TRBJ2-7, the V gene TRBV28; D is perhaps TRBD1 (6 bases). V lost 8 bases and J 6 bases, leaving 23 bases between the germline ends. Germline V gene lookup returns CDR1 MDHEN and CDR2 SYDVKM. The CDR3 consists of 15 residues.

Many counts were recorded for this clonotype. The J gene is TRBJ1-5, the V gene TRBV20-1, with TRBD1 matching 7 bases. This CDR3 region has 16 residues. Germline CDR1 DFQATT, CDR2 SNEGSKA (reference sequence). V lost 3 bases and J lost 1; bases outside the gene matches: 9. Written as DNA, the CDR3 is TGCAGTGCTAGGGAGGGGGCGGCGGTGAGCAATCAGCCCCAGCATTTT. It is translated as CSAREGAAVSNQPQHF.

Ten or more counts support this clonotype. V is TRBV27 and J is TRBJ1-3; D gene uncertain. Germline CDR1 reads MNHEY; CDR2 reads SMNVEV (reference sequence). Trimming stripped 6 bases from V and 3 bases from J, with 12 bases between. The CDR3 is 14 residues long. The chain's CDR3 is CASRINSGGNTIYF. CDR3 nucleotides: TGTGCCAGCAGAATTAACTCTGGTGGAAACACCATATATTTT.

CDR3 nucleotides: TGCAGTGTCCCCAGGCCCTGGAGAAACAATGAGCAGTTCTTC. It is translated as CSVPRPWRNNEQFF. J is TRBJ2-1 and V is TRBV20-1; D unclear. This CDR3 contains 14 residues. CDR1 is DFQATT, CDR2 SNEGSKA, per germline (reference sequence). Trimming removed 7 bases from V and 5 bases from J, with 18 bases in between.